Listed below are T cell receptor beta chains from one sample, sequenced in a study of T cells in Graves' hyperthyroidism and ophthalmopathy. TCRdb called the multiplex PCR reads again in MiXCR, with one record for every CDR3 protein. The table includes 620,000 or so distinct CDR3 sequences, approximately 14% detected once. Sample: blood. Receptors were obtained from a woman aged 45-60 years with Graves' ophthalmopathy. CDR3s include the opening cysteine and the closing phenylalanine or tryptophan. The order of the fields is CDR3 DNA, CDR3 protein, J gene, clone size, D gene, V gene. The D gene is left open where the match is weak. Size is omitted from some rows. Given values are once, few, many or a class for expanded clones.

TGTGCCAGCAGTTTTAGGGGGGCTAATCAGCCCCAGCATTTT CASSFRGANQPQHF TRBJ1-5 many - TRBV27
TGTGCCAGCAGCCCGCGGTTGGCGCGGCCCTACAATGAGCAGTTCTTC CASSPRLARPYNEQFF TRBJ2-1 many - TRBV12-3/TRBV12-4
TGTGCCAGCTCACCACAAGACAGGTTAGCGTACGAGCAGTACTTC CASSPQDRLAYEQYF TRBJ2-7 - - TRBV18
TGTGCCAGCAGTTCTACAGGGAGAGGCGAGCAGTACTTC CASSSTGRGEQYF TRBJ2-7 many - TRBV27
TGCAGCGTCCTGGGGAGGGAGACCCGGTACTTC CSVLGRETRYF TRBJ2-5 - TRBD2 TRBV29-1
TGCAGTGCTATCCAGGGTCTCTATGAGCAGTTCTTC CSAIQGLYEQFF TRBJ2-1 few - TRBV20-1
TGTGCCAGCAGTTCGGTCAGTACCACAGATACGCAGTATTTT CASSSVSTTDTQYF TRBJ2-3 few - TRBV6-2/TRBV6-3
TGTGCCACCAGACAGGGAGAGACCCAGTACTTC CATRQGETQYF TRBJ2-5 - TRBD1 TRBV6-2/TRBV6-3
TGTGCCAGCAGTTTTGGTTCAGGGTTGGGACAGCCCCAGCATTTT CASSFGSGLGQPQHF TRBJ1-5 many - TRBV27
TGTGCCAGCAGTGTGGGAGGGCCACGGCACACAGATACGCAGTATTTT CASSVGGPRHTDTQYF TRBJ2-3 - TRBD2 TRBV12-3/TRBV12-4
TGTGCCAGTAGGCGACAGGGGCACAGCACAGATACGCAGTATTTT CASRRQGHSTDTQYF TRBJ2-3 - TRBD1 TRBV19
TGTGCCAGTAGTATCGAGGGTTGGGGCAATGAGCAGTTCTTC CASSIEGWGNEQFF TRBJ2-1 few - TRBV19
TGTGCCAGCAGTGCAGAGGATGGGGCGAACACTGAAGCTTTCTTT CASSAEDGANTEAFF TRBJ1-1 - - TRBV25-1
TGTGCCAGCAGCGACAGGGGCGTCACTAGCACAGATACGCAGTATTTT CASSDRGVTSTDTQYF TRBJ2-3 - TRBD1 TRBV7-9
TGCGCCAGCACCCGACAGATTCGCACAGATACGCAGTATTTT CASTRQIRTDTQYF TRBJ2-3 - - TRBV5-1
TGTGCCAGCAGTTGGGGACAGCCTCCGTACGAGCAGTACTTC CASSWGQPPYEQYF TRBJ2-7 many TRBD1 TRBV28
TGTGCCACCAGTGATATGGAAGCCTACAATGAGCAGTTCTTC CATSDMEAYNEQFF TRBJ2-1 - - TRBV24-1
TGCGCCAGCAGCCAAGATGTAACAGGGAGTTTTACGCAGTATTTT CASSQDVTGSFTQYF TRBJ2-3 - - TRBV4-3
TGTGCCAGCAGCTTACCCCCCTACAACGAGCAGTACTTC CASSLPPYNEQYF TRBJ2-7 - - TRBV7-9
TGTGCCAGCACCCCTAGCGGGGTTACGGCCGGGGAGCTGTTTTTT CASTPSGVTAGELFF TRBJ2-2 many TRBD2 TRBV2
TGTGCCATCAGTGAGTCTAAGGGCGGGACGAACACCGGGGAGCTGTTTTTT CAISESKGGTNTGELFF TRBJ2-2 many - TRBV10-3
TGTGCTAGTGGTTTGGTAGGAGGGGGCGGCAATCAGCCCCAGCATTTT CASGLVGGGGNQPQHF TRBJ1-5 many TRBD1 TRBV12-5
TGTGCCAGCAGGAAACAGAGGAACACTGAAGCTTTCTTT CASRKQRNTEAFF TRBJ1-1 few - TRBV28
TGCGCCAGCAGCTTGTTGGCCAACTCCTACGAGCAGTACTTC CASSLLANSYEQYF TRBJ2-7 many - TRBV5-1
TGTGCCAGCAGTAGTGGACAGGGGGGGAGGAACACTGAAGCTTTCTTT CASSSGQGGRNTEAFF TRBJ1-1 many TRBD1 TRBV27
TGCGCCAGCAAGAAACTAGCGGGGAGCTCCTACAATGAGCAGTTCTTC CASKKLAGSSYNEQFF TRBJ2-1 many TRBD2 TRBV5-1
TGTACCAGCAGCCGACCTAGCGGCCCTCTCGGGGGGACCCAGTACTTC CTSSRPSGPLGGTQYF TRBJ2-5 few TRBD2 TRBV12-3/TRBV12-4
TGCGCCAGCAGTGGCGGGAGGGCCAAATTTGGCTACGAGCAGTACTTC CASSGGRAKFGYEQYF TRBJ2-7 - TRBD2 TRBV10-2
TGTGCCAGCAGCGTAGAGATCGGGACGGCCAATGAGCAGTTCTTC CASSVEIGTANEQFF TRBJ2-1 many - TRBV9
TGCAGCGTTGCCCAGGGGGCTTTCTACGAGCAGTACTTC CSVAQGAFYEQYF TRBJ2-7 - TRBD1 TRBV29-1
TGTGCCAGCAGCCCGGGGAGGACGGCGAACACCGGGGAGCTGTTTTTT CASSPGRTANTGELFF TRBJ2-2 many - TRBV7-2
TGTGCCAGCAGTTTTGCTGCCTTCTCCTACAATGAGCAGTTCTTC CASSFAAFSYNEQFF TRBJ2-1 - - TRBV12-3/TRBV12-4
TGTGCCAGCAGTTGGACAGGGGCGAACACTGAAGCTTTCTTT CASSWTGANTEAFF TRBJ1-1 many TRBD1 TRBV6-1
TGTGCCAGCAGTACAGGGACAGCCTTTCCCTACGAGCAGTACTTC CASSTGTAFPYEQYF TRBJ2-7 many TRBD1 TRBV12-3/TRBV12-4
TGTGCCAGTAGGCCCAGACACTCGGGCACCTACAATGAGCAGTTCTTC CASRPRHSGTYNEQFF TRBJ2-1 - - TRBV19
TGCAGCGTTCCGGGACCTCCGTGCGAGCAGTACTTC CSVPGPPCEQYF TRBJ2-7 few - TRBV29-1
TGTGCCAGTAGTCTAGGGACTAGCGAGACCTACGAGCAGTACTTC CASSLGTSETYEQYF TRBJ2-7 few TRBD2 TRBV19
TGCGCCAGCAGCTTGTCTTCCGGGGCATCGCACTCCGAGCAGTACTTC CASSLSSGASHSEQYF TRBJ2-7 few - TRBV5-1
TGCGCCAGCAGCCGGTTGGGGCCAGCGGGAGATCGGGCAGATACGCAGTATTTT CASSRLGPAGDRADTQYF TRBJ2-3 - TRBD2 TRBV4-3
TGTGCCAGCAGTTTACAAAGCGGGTTTCCCGGCAGTGAGCAGTTCTTC CASSLQSGFPGSEQFF TRBJ2-1 few - TRBV6-1
TGTGCCAGCAGTGAGAGGGGACAGGGTGTGGGGTCGGGGACCCAGTACTTC CASSERGQGVGSGTQYF TRBJ2-5 many TRBD1 TRBV2
TGTGCCAGCAGTTTAGATTTGGACACTGAAGCTTTCTTT CASSLDLDTEAFF TRBJ1-1 few - TRBV12-3/TRBV12-4
TGTGCCAGCAGCCAAGTAAGGTGGCTGAGCGGGGATAGCACAGATACGCAGTATTTT CASSQVRWLSGDSTDTQYF TRBJ2-3 few TRBD2 TRBV3-1
TGTGCCAGCAGTTCTACAGGGAATTCACCCCTCCACTTT CASSSTGNSPLHF TRBJ1-6 many - TRBV12-3/TRBV12-4
TGTGCCAGCACCCCTGGGGGCCTTTTCTACACAGATACGCAGTATTTT CASTPGGLFYTDTQYF TRBJ2-3 many - TRBV6-1
TGTGCCAGCAACGTAGCGGGAGGGGCCGGGGAGCTGTTTTTT CASNVAGGAGELFF TRBJ2-2 many TRBD2 TRBV12-3/TRBV12-4
TGTGCCAGCAGTTATGGGGGACACCTGTTCTTC CASSYGGHLFF TRBJ2-1 - - TRBV6-5